These 24 T cell receptor beta chains originate from one sample sequenced in a study of control samples from healthy donors and cancer patients. Assay used: immunoSEQ multiplex PCR; TCRdb lists only in-frame clones, some missing. The repertoire holds about 140,000 clones, with 80% to 90% as singletons. Material: blood. These receptors all come from a young man in good health.

The CDR3 DNA is TGCGCCAGCAGGACAGGGGAGACCCAGTACTTC. Translated: CASRTGETQYF. The chain uses TRBV5-1 and TRBJ2-5; 7 bases match TRBD1. The trim removed 5 bases at V and 5 bases at J, leaving 0 bases unmatched. This CDR3 is 11 amino acids long. The germline CDR1 and CDR2 sequences are SGHRS and YFSETQ.

This clone was recorded a few times. J is TRBJ2-7 and V is TRBV5-4, with 11 bases fitting TRBD2. Germline lookup yields CDR1 SGHNT and CDR2 YYREEE (reference sequence). The V and J ends lost 5 bases and 9 bases, in that order; junction bases with no gene match: 10. The CDR3 loop spans 14 amino acids. This chain's CDR3 is CASSPGLAAYGQYF. The CDR3, as DNA: TGTGCCAGCAGTCCGGGACTAGCGGCCTATGGGCAGTACTTC.

V usage is TRBV6-4 and J usage is TRBJ2-3; D is ambiguous. Trimming stripped 0 bases from V and 6 bases from J, with 10 bases between. From germline, CDR1 is MRHNA and CDR2 SNTAGT. This CDR3 has 14 amino acids. CDR3 DNA sequence: TGTGCCAGCAGTGACTCGATCTGGTCGGATACGCAGTATTTT. Amino acid sequence: CASSDSIWSDTQYF.

This chain uses TRBV27 with TRBJ1-1, with D possibly being TRBD1 (5 bases). Deletions cut 1 base from V and 1 base from J, with 7 bases between. CDR3 size: 14 residues. Germline CDR1 reads MNHEY; CDR2 reads SMNVEV (reference sequence). For the CDR3, the DNA is TGTGCCAGCAGTTTATGGCAGGGGAACACTGAAGCTTTCTTT. This gives the protein CASSLWQGNTEAFF.

CDR3 protein: CASAYRVTGELFF. In DNA form, the CDR3 reads TGTGCCAGCGCTTACAGGGTTACCGGGGAGCTGTTTTTT. This rearrangement joins TRBV6-5 to TRBJ2-2; D may be TRBD1 (6 bases). The CDR3 sequence is 13 residues long. Germline CDR1 MNHEY, CDR2 SVGAGI. Trimming shortened V by 8 bases and J by 5 bases, and 12 bases separated the two germline ends.

The chain couples TRBV18 to TRBJ2-5; D remains ambiguous. The CDR3 is 12 amino acids. Germline CDR1 reads KGHSH; CDR2 reads LQKENI. The V gene lost 4 bases and the J gene lost 1 base, with 4 bases spanning the gap. CDR3 in DNA: TGTGCCAGCTCACGGGCCCAAGAGACCCAGTACTTC. It translates to CASSRAQETQYF.

The J gene is TRBJ1-2, the V gene TRBV2, with 7 bases identical to TRBD1. Germline lookup yields CDR1 SNHLY and CDR2 FYNNEI. The V gene end was trimmed by 6 bases and the J gene end by 8 bases; junction bases not matched to a gene: 9. The CDR3 consists of 13 residues. CDR3 region: CASRPQGSPGYTF. As DNA, the CDR3 is TGTGCCAGCAGACCACAGGGGTCCCCCGGCTACACCTTC.

This clone was detected only a few times. This chain uses TRBV20-1 with TRBJ1-2; D not certain. Germline V gives CDR1 DFQATT, CDR2 SNEGSKA (reference sequence). Between the trimmed V and J ends, which lost 7 bases and 2 bases, there was a span of 8 bases. This CDR3 has 11 amino acids. The CDR3 sequence is CSVTANYGYTF. For the CDR3, the DNA is TGCAGTGTCACAGCGAACTATGGCTACACCTTC.

The chain recombines TRBV9 with TRBJ1-4; a weak D match, TRBD1 (5 bases). This CDR3 comprises 15 residues. CDR1 is SGDLS, CDR2 YYNGEE, per germline. Trimming left V 1 base short and J 7 bases short, with 14 bases between. CDR3 protein: CASSVRGREGEKLFF. The DNA for the CDR3 is TGTGCCAGCAGCGTAAGGGGCAGGGAAGGTGAAAAACTGTTTTTT.

The chain joins TRBV19 to TRBJ1-4; D uncertain. The CDR3 has 15 residues. Germline V gene sequence: CDR1 LNHDA, CDR2 SQIVND (reference sequence). The V gene lost 3 bases and the J gene lost 8 bases, with 16 bases spanning the gap. CDR3 in amino acids: CASSIITSREEKLFF. The CDR3 DNA reads TGTGCCAGTAGTATCATCACGAGTCGAGAAGAAAAACTGTTTTTT.

J is TRBJ2-7 and V is TRBV4-1; D perhaps matches TRBD2 (5 bases). Germline loops: CDR1 MGHRA, CDR2 YSYEKL. The V end was cut by 0 bases, the J end by 6 bases, with 12 bases between. The CDR3 is made up of 14 amino acids. The CDR3 nucleotides read TGCGCCAGCAGCCAAGATGCACAGCTAGCCGAGCAGTACTTC. This sequence encodes CASSQDAQLAEQYF.

This chain joins TRBV7-2 and TRBJ2-5, with D perhaps matching TRBD1 (5 bases). Trimming cost V 3 bases and J 3 bases, with 14 bases left between them. Germline CDR1 and CDR2: SGHTA and FQGNSA. The CDR3 has 15 amino acids. The CDR3 spells CASSLTVLLKETQYF. The CDR3, as DNA: TGTGCCAGCAGCTTGACAGTCCTATTAAAAGAGACCCAGTACTTC. Full variable domain (outside the CDR3, taken from reference TRBV7-2 and TRBJ2-5): GAGVSQSPSNKVTEKGKDVELRCDPISGHTALYWYRQSLGQGLEFLIYFQGNSAPDKSGLPSDRFSAERTGGSVSTLTIQRTQQEDSAVYLCASSLTVLLKETQYFGPGTRLLVL.

The chain couples TRBV19 to TRBJ1-5; 7 bases are a match to TRBD1. The junction had 11 bases not matched to a gene; V was cut back by 7 bases and J by 2 bases. The CDR3 runs 16 residues. CDR1 and CDR2 from the germline V gene are LNHDA and SQIVND (reference sequence). This CDR3 reads CASKGGNRGGNQPQHF. In DNA form, the CDR3 reads TGTGCCAGTAAGGGGGGGAACAGGGGAGGCAATCAGCCCCAGCATTTT.

This clone was observed a handful of times. The chain uses TRBV12-3 or TRBV12-4 and TRBJ1-1; D unclear. Trimming cost V 6 bases and J 8 bases, with 16 bases left between them. The CDR3 is 13 amino acids. The CDR3 nucleotides are TGTGCCAGCAGACCTCCTTCTACAGCAGAAGCTTTCTTT. Residues: CASRPPSTAEAFF.

This chain links TRBV27 with TRBJ2-5; TRBD2 matches at 8 bases. Germline V gene data show CDR1 as MNHEY and CDR2 as SMNVEV (reference sequence). The CDR3 is 17 amino acids. The J segment lost 2 bases and the V segment lost 9 bases, leaving 17 bases of the junction unmatched. The CDR3 protein is CASSFTGGLQGQETQYF. DNA of the CDR3: TGTGCCAGTTCTTTTACGGGGGGGCTCCAAGGACAAGAGACCCAGTACTTC.

The rearrangement links TRBV4-3 to TRBJ2-4, with 9 positions matching TRBD2. Losses at the gene ends were 0 bases for V and 2 bases for J; bases not matched to a gene: 8. The CDR3 sequence is 18 residues long. In germline, CDR1 is LGHNA, CDR2 YSLEER. The CDR3 sequence is CASSQDRGLAGTKNIQYF. In DNA, the CDR3 is TGCGCCAGCAGCCAAGATCGAGGCCTAGCGGGGACCAAAAACATTCAGTACTTC.

The rearrangement joins TRBV13 to TRBJ2-7, with D unresolved. The ends were cut back, 0 bases at V and 0 bases at J, with 6 bases in the middle. Germline V gives CDR1 PRHDT, CDR2 FYEKMQ (reference sequence). CDR3 size: 14 residues. This chain's CDR3 is CASSLGPSSYEQYF. As DNA, the CDR3 is TGTGCCAGCAGCTTAGGTCCGTCCTCCTACGAGCAGTACTTC. Combining the CDR3 with reference TRBV13 and TRBJ2-7 gives the whole variable domain AAGVIQSPRHLIKEKRETATLKCYPIPRHDTVYWYQQGPGQDPQFLISFYEKMQSDKGSIPDRFSAQQFSDYHSELNMSSLELGDSALYFCASSLGPSSYEQYFGPGTRLTVT.

The chain couples TRBV25-1 to TRBJ2-7, with D perhaps matching TRBD2 (5 bases). Looked up from germline, CDR1 is MGHDK and CDR2 is SYGVNS. This CDR3 has 14 amino acids. Trimming stripped 3 bases from V and 1 base from J, with 10 bases between. For the CDR3, the DNA is TGTGCCAGCAGTGATCGGACGGGATCCTACGAGCAGTACTTC. This encodes CASSDRTGSYEQYF.

The genes are TRBV18 and TRBJ1-6; TRBD1 matches at 9 bases. CDR3 length: 15 residues. The germline V gene encodes CDR1 KGHSH and CDR2 LQKENI. With V trimmed by 0 bases and J by 7 bases, 1 base remained unmatched. This CDR3 reads CASSPPGQGNSPLHF. The CDR3 nucleotides are TGTGCCAGCTCACCACCGGGACAGGGCAATTCACCCCTCCACTTT.

The chain recombines TRBV7-3 with TRBJ2-1; D call uncertain. CDR1 SGHTA and CDR2 FQGTGA come from the germline V gene. The CDR3 covers 12 residues. Trimming took off 4 bases at V and 9 bases at J, with 10 bases between the two ends. CDR3 region: CASSSNSGEQFF. CDR3 in DNA: TGTGCCAGCAGCTCCAACTCGGGTGAGCAGTTCTTC. Drawing the rest from reference TRBV7-3 and TRBJ2-1, the complete variable domain is GAGVSQTPSNKVTEKGKYVELRCDPISGHTALYWYRQSLGQGPEFLIYFQGTGAADDSGLPNDRFFAVRPEGSVSTLKIQRTERGDSAVYLCASSSNSGEQFFGPGTRLTVL.

V and J are TRBV30 and TRBJ2-1, with 7 positions matching TRBD2. The CDR3 is made up of 16 amino acids. Germline trimming cut 0 bases from V and 4 bases from J; bases unmatched to any gene: 9. The V gene's germline CDR1 is GTSNPN and CDR2 SVGIG (reference sequence). The CDR3 nucleotides read TGTGCCTGGAGTGTACCCACTGGGACTATATACAATGAGCAGTTCTTC. It yields the protein CAWSVPTGTIYNEQFF.

This clone has just a few counts. This chain connects TRBV30 to TRBJ2-7; 7 bases map to TRBD1. The CDR3 totals 13 residues. With 4 bases clipped from V and 2 bases from J, the junction kept 5 bases outside the gene matches. CDR1 GTSNPN and CDR2 SVGIG come from the germline V gene (reference sequence). The CDR3 spells CAWNSGQTYEQYF. Here the CDR3 DNA reads TGTGCCTGGAATTCGGGACAGACCTACGAGCAGTACTTC.

The V and J genes are TRBV18 and TRBJ2-5; D is unclear. Between the trimmed V and J ends, which lost 6 bases and 0 bases, there was a span of 5 bases. The CDR3 is 12 residues long. Germline V gene sequence: CDR1 KGHSH, CDR2 LQKENI. The CDR3 DNA sequence: TGTGCCAGCTCTTCTGACCAAGAGACCCAGTACTTC. Translation: CASSSDQETQYF.

The chain recombines TRBV11-2 with TRBJ1-1; D is possibly TRBD1 (6 bases). Between the trimmed V and J ends, which lost 0 bases and 1 base, there was a span of 9 bases. The CDR3 runs to 15 residues. The germline V gene has CDR1 SGHAT and CDR2 FQNNGV. As DNA, the CDR3 is TGTGCCAGCAGCTTAGATAGGACAGCGAACACTGAAGCTTTCTTT. Encoded protein: CASSLDRTANTEAFF.